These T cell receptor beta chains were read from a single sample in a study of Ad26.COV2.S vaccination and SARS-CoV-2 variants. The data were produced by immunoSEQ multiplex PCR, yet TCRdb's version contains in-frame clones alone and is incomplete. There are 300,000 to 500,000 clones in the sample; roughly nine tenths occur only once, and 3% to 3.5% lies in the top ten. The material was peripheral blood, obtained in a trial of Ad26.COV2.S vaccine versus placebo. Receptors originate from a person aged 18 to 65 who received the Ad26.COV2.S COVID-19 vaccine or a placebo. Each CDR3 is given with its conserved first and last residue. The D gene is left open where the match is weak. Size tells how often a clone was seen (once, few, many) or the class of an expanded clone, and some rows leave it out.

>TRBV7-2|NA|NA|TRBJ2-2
CASSLSRNTGELFF
TGTGCCAGCAGCTTATCCCGAAACACCGGGGAGCTGTTTTTT
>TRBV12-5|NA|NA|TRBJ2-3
CASGLGLGDTQYF
TGTGCTAGTGGTTTGGGCCTTGGCGATACGCAGTATTTT
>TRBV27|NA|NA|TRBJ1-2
CASSPRGGASGYGYTF
TGTGCCAGCAGTCCCCGGGGGGGGGCGTCGGGCTATGGCTACACCTTC
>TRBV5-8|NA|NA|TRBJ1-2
CASSLGRVYYGYTF
TGTGCCAGCAGCTTGGGCAGGGTCTACTATGGCTACACCTTC
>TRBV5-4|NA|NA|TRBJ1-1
CASTTGLLANTEAFF
TGTGCCAGCACCACAGGACTTTTGGCGAACACTGAAGCTTTCTTT
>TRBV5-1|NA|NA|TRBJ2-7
CASSLEGGTAEQYF
TGCGCCAGCAGCTTGGAAGGAGGGACGGCCGAGCAGTACTTC
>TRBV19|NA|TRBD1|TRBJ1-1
CASSDRTGIWGTEAFF
TGTGCCAGTAGTGATCGGACAGGGATATGGGGCACTGAAGCTTTCTTT
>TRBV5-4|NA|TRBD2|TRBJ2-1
CASSTGTSPYNEQFF
TGTGCCAGCAGCACCGGGACTAGTCCCTACAATGAGCAGTTCTTC
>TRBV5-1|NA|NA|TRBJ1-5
CASSLGGRTEPQHF
TGCGCCAGCAGCTTGGGTGGCCGAACGGAGCCCCAGCATTTT
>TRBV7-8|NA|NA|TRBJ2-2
CASSRSWGTGELFF
TGTGCCAGCAGCAGGTCTTGGGGAACCGGGGAGCTGTTTTTT
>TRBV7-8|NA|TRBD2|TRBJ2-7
CASSLAVSGFGTSGVYEQYF
TGTGCCAGCAGCTTAGCGGTTTCAGGTTTCGGGACTAGCGGGGTCTACGAGCAGTACTTC
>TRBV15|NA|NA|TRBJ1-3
CATSRERYSGNTIYF
TGTGCCACCAGCAGAGAAAGATACTCTGGAAACACCATATATTTT
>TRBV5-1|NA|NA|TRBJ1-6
CASSLAGVSYNSPLHF
TGCGCCAGCAGCTTGGCGGGAGTCTCCTATAATTCACCCCTCCACTTT
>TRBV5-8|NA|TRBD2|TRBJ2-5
CASSDTGTSGGTLGETQYF
TGTGCCAGCAGCGACACCGGGACTAGCGGGGGAACCCTCGGGGAGACCCAGTACTTC
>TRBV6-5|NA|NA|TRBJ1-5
CASSLEGGDQPQHF
TGTGCCAGCAGCCTAGAAGGAGGGGATCAGCCCCAGCATTTT
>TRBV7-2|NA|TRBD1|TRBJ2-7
CASSLTGTGDEQYF
TGTGCCAGCAGCCTCACCGGGACAGGTGACGAGCAGTACTTC
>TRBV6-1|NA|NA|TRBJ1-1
CASSDKSNTEAFF
TGTGCCAGCAGTGACAAATCGAACACTGAAGCTTTCTTT
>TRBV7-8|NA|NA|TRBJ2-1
CASSPAPPFALNEQFF
TGTGCCAGCAGCCCCGCCCCCCCTTTCGCGCTCAATGAGCAGTTCTTC
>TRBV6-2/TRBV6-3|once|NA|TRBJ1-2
CASSYIANEEGANYGYTF
TGTGCCAGCAGTTACATCGCTAATGAGGAGGGGGCTAACTATGGCTACACCTTC
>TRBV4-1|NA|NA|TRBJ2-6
CASSQDALFGGANVLTF
TGCGCCAGCAGCCAAGACGCTTTATTCGGTGGGGCCAACGTCCTGACTTTC
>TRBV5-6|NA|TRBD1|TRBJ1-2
CASSLRGTPHSGYTF
TGTGCCAGCAGCCTCAGGGGGACCCCCCACAGCGGCTACACCTTC
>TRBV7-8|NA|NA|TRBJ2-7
CASSPRLSYEQYF
TGTGCCAGCAGCCCGCGTCTTTCCTACGAGCAGTACTTC
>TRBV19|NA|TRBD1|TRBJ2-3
CASSGDRGRLEDTQYF
TGTGCCAGTAGTGGGGACAGGGGGCGCTTAGAAGATACGCAGTATTTT
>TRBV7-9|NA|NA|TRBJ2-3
CASSWAFNTDTQYF
TGTGCCAGCAGCTGGGCCTTCAACACAGATACGCAGTATTTT
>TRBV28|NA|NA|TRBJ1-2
CASSLGNYYGYTF
TGTGCCAGCAGTCTGGGCAATTACTATGGCTACACCTTC